Listed below are T cell receptor beta chains from one sample, sequenced in a study of cytomegalovirus exposure and HLA in healthy donors. Generated by immunoSEQ multiplex PCR, the TCRdb table keeps only in-frame clones and is missing some. The sample lists approximately 44,000 clones; roughly 60% were seen once. The sequenced sample consisted of PBMCs. The receptors originated from a human donor in good health. Each CDR3 is given with its conserved first and last residue. D genes are given only for firm matches. Some rows mark clone size as missing; the rest say once, few, many or name a class of expanded clone.

>.|TRBJ1-1|TRBV5-1|.
TGCGCCAGCAGCTTCGGACAGATCATGAACACTGAAGCTTTCTTT
CASSFGQIMNTEAFF
>.|TRBJ1-2|TRBV4-3|.
TGCGCCAGCAGCCAAGATCGGAGATCCTATGGCTACACCTTC
CASSQDRRSYGYTF
>.|TRBJ2-5|TRBV15|.
TGTGCCACCAGCAGAGAAGTTTCGGGGACAAGCCAAGAGACCCAGTACTTC
CATSREVSGTSQETQYF
>TRBD1|TRBJ1-5|TRBV2|.
TGTGCCAGCAACCGACAGGGGGTTCAGCCCCAGCATTTT
CASNRQGVQPQHF
>TRBD2|TRBJ2-3|TRBV5-1|.
TGCGCCAGCAGCTGGCTAGCGGGGGCCACCACAGATACGCAGTATTTT
CASSWLAGATTDTQYF
>.|TRBJ1-5|TRBV2|.
TGTGCCAGCAGAGAAGACCCGGGAAAGAATCAGCCCCAGCATTTT
CASREDPGKNQPQHF
>TRBD1|TRBJ2-7|TRBV10-3|.
TGTGCCATCAGATCGGGACAGGGGGGATTAGGGCAGTACTTC
CAIRSGQGGLGQYF
>.|TRBJ1-2|TRBV30|.
TGTGCCTGGATCCCAGGCCCCTTTTATGGCTACACCTTC
CAWIPGPFYGYTF
>.|TRBJ2-4|TRBV5-6|.
TGTGCCAGCAGCTTCCCGGGGACTTCGCAAAGCATTCAGTACTTC
CASSFPGTSQSIQYF
>TRBD1|TRBJ1-4|TRBV7-2|few
TGTGCCAGCGGGGGACAGTCTAATGAAAAACTGTTTTTT
CASGGQSNEKLFF
>.|TRBJ2-3|TRBV27|.
TGTGCCAGCCACTACGCCCCGACAGATACGCAGTATTTT
CASHYAPTDTQYF
>.|TRBJ1-4|TRBV29-1|.
TGCAGCGTTGGTGGGGGGATGGGTGAAAAACTGTTTTTT
CSVGGGMGEKLFF
>TRBD1|TRBJ2-5|TRBV2|.
TGTGCCAGCAGGTTCACAGGGGGCCAAGAGACCCAGTACTTC
CASRFTGGQETQYF
>TRBD1|TRBJ2-5|TRBV2|.
TGTGCCAGCAGTTGGGACAGGGGCGAAGAGACCCAGTACTTC
CASSWDRGEETQYF
>.|TRBJ2-7|TRBV18|few
TGTGCCAGCTCACGCCCGGGGGAACCCTACGAGCAGTACTTC
CASSRPGEPYEQYF